Shown below are 30 T cell receptor beta chains from a single sample sequenced in a study of early T cells in non-severe SARS-CoV-2 infection. TCRdb processed the 5' RACE reads anew with MiXCR; each CDR3 protein has one entry. Here the sample spans about 60,000 distinct CDR3 sequences, roughly an eighth being singletons. The source material was whole blood. The receptors here all came from an adult who was a healthcare worker with PCR-confirmed SARS-CoV-2 infection or an uninfected control (not recorded which).

This sequence joins TRBV29-1 and TRBJ2-2; 7 nucleotides line up with TRBD1. The CDR3 runs to 13 residues. With V trimmed by 7 bases and J by 2 bases, 4 bases remained unmatched. Germline CDR1 and CDR2: SQVTM and ANQGSEA. The CDR3 loop is CSGTGANTGELFF. DNA of the CDR3: TGCAGCGGTACAGGGGCAAACACCGGGGAGCTGTTTTTT.

The sample holds a few counts of this clonotype. The chain recombines TRBV28 with TRBJ2-1; TRBD1 matches at 9 bases. The ends lost 4 bases at V and 7 bases at J; junction bases unmatched: 5. Germline CDR1 reads MDHEN; CDR2 reads SYDVKM. This CDR3 contains 14 residues. The CDR3, as DNA: TGTGCCAGCAGTTCGGGACAGGGCTGGAATGAGCAGTTCTTC. This translates into CASSSGQGWNEQFF.

Details on this clonotype: Possible read error: a much larger clone is one base away. CDR3 sequence (DNA): TGCAGCGTTGAAGACAAGGGGAATACCTACGAGCAGTACTTC. It specifies CSVEDKGNTYEQYF. This chain joins TRBV29-1 and TRBJ2-7; D may be TRBD1 (5 bases). The germline V and J ends were trimmed by 0 bases and 2 bases, with 11 bases remaining between them. Per the germline V gene, CDR1 is SQVTM and CDR2 is ANQGSEA. The CDR3 runs to 14 residues.

This clonotype occurred a few times. The CDR3 sequence is CASSGLLGDYEQYF. In DNA form, the CDR3 reads TGTGCCAGCAGCGGCCTCCTGGGCGACTACGAGCAGTACTTC. The V gene is TRBV7-2, the J gene TRBJ2-7; D not resolved. CDR3 length: 14 amino acids. Germline V gene sequence: CDR1 SGHTA, CDR2 FQGNSA. V lost 5 bases and J 3 bases, leaving 14 bases between the germline ends.

This clonotype showed up many times. V usage is TRBV20-1 and J usage is TRBJ1-1, with D possibly being TRBD1 (5 bases). CDR1 is DFQATT and CDR2 is SNEGSKA in the germline V gene (reference sequence). The CDR3 extends over 13 amino acids. Trimming took 3 bases from V and 1 from J, leaving 9 bases between them. CDR3 sequence: CSASPGGNTEAFF. The CDR3 bases are TGCAGTGCTAGCCCTGGGGGGAACACTGAAGCTTTCTTT.

The chain recombines TRBV14 with TRBJ1-2; D is uncertain. The CDR3 loop spans 15 amino acids. The V gene's germline CDR1 is SGHDN and CDR2 FVKESK. Trimming took off 1 base at V and 7 bases at J, with 16 bases between the two ends. The CDR3 nucleotides read TGTGCCAGCAGCCAAGCGAGAAGGGTTCACTCTGGCTACACCTTC. Its protein is CASSQARRVHSGYTF.

This clonotype was found many times. The chain employs TRBV19 and TRBJ2-7; the D call may be TRBD1 or TRBD2 (6 bases each). The V end was cut by 3 bases, the J end by 3 bases, with 12 bases between. CDR1 is LNHDA, CDR2 SQIVND, per germline (reference sequence). The CDR3 spans 14 residues. DNA for the CDR3: TGTGCCAGTAGTATTGCGGGACATATCTACGAGCAGTACTTC. This gives the protein CASSIAGHIYEQYF.

The chain uses TRBV5-1 and TRBJ1-1, with TRBD1 as a possible D gene (6 bases). Germline CDR1 is SGHRS and CDR2 is YFSETQ. Trimming stripped 0 bases from V and 4 bases from J, with 13 bases between. The CDR3 contains 15 residues. DNA of the CDR3: TGCGCCAGCAGCTTGGAAGGGGGAGGAAGCACTGAAGCTTTCTTT. It encodes CASSLEGGGSTEAFF.

This clonotype was seen repeatedly, ten times or more. This chain uses TRBV5-4 with TRBJ2-7; D possibly corresponds to TRBD1 (6 bases). Germline CDR1 and CDR2: SGHNT and YYREEE (reference sequence). The CDR3 has 19 amino acids. The V end was cut by 5 bases, the J end by 1 base, with 28 bases between. The CDR3 DNA follows: TGTGCCAGCAGTTCTACCATTACGACAGACAGGCAGCATTCCTACGAGCAGTACTTC. This translates into CASSSTITTDRQHSYEQYF.

V is TRBV6-1 and J is TRBJ1-3; D not certain. V dropped 3 bases and J dropped 3 bases, with 15 bases sitting between them. Germline V gene sequence: CDR1 MNHNS, CDR2 SASEGT. The CDR3 sequence is 16 residues long. The CDR3 here is CASSEIHPNGGNTIYF. CDR3 DNA: TGTGCCAGCAGTGAGATTCATCCCAACGGTGGAAACACCATATATTTT.

This clonotype was seen more than once but under ten times. The genes are TRBV5-8 and TRBJ1-2; D unclear. V was pared by 4 bases and J by 4 bases, with 14 bases between. CDR1 is SGHTS and CDR2 is YDEGEE in the germline V gene. The CDR3 extends over 14 amino acids. The CDR3 nucleotides read TGTGCCAGCAGCCCGAGGACGACAACCTATGGCTACACCTTC. Protein: CASSPRTTTYGYTF.

This clonotype has a count of ten or more. J is TRBJ1-2 and V is TRBV27; possibly TRBD1 for D (5 bases). The length of the CDR3 is 13 residues. Trimming stripped 2 bases from V and 5 bases from J, with 9 bases between. Germline V gives CDR1 MNHEY, CDR2 SMNVEV (reference sequence). DNA of the CDR3: TGTGCCAGCAGTTTAGGGGGAGGTTATGGCTACACCTTC. This translates into CASSLGGGYGYTF.

This clonotype was observed many times. This chain joins TRBV10-3 and TRBJ2-1, with a possible D match to TRBD2 (5 bases). Germline V gene sequence: CDR1 ENHRY, CDR2 SYGVKD. The CDR3 is made up of 13 amino acids. Trimming shortened V by 3 bases and J by 6 bases, and 9 bases separated the two germline ends. This CDR3 is CAISEGAANEQFF. CDR3 bases: TGTGCCATCAGTGAAGGAGCGGCCAATGAGCAGTTCTTC.

The sample holds a few counts of this clonotype. The chain recombines TRBV27 with TRBJ2-7, with 7 bases that match TRBD1. This CDR3 spans 16 amino acids. CDR1 and CDR2 from the germline V gene are MNHEY and SMNVEV (reference sequence). Trimming cost V 8 bases and J 3 bases; bases outside gene matches: 16. CDR3 DNA: TGTGCCAGCCCACAAATAGACGGGGACAGAAACTACGAGCAGTACTTC. Protein product: CASPQIDGDRNYEQYF.

The chain is built from TRBV19 and TRBJ2-7; D is ambiguous. Germline V gene sequence: CDR1 LNHDA, CDR2 SQIVND (reference sequence). This CDR3 has 12 residues. The V and J ends lost 6 bases and 1 base respectively, with 7 bases between them. The CDR3 bases are TGTGCCAGTAGAGGCAGATCCTACGAGCAGTACTTC. This codes for CASRGRSYEQYF.

V is TRBV11-2 and J is TRBJ2-1; D unresolved. V was shortened by 1 base and J by 0 bases, with 7 bases between the two germline ends. Per the germline V gene, CDR1 is SGHAT and CDR2 is FQNNGV. The CDR3 length is 15 residues. As DNA, the CDR3 is TGTGCCAGCAGCTTAGTTCTGGACTCCTACAATGAGCAGTTCTTC. It encodes CASSLVLDSYNEQFF.

The CDR3 coding sequence is TGTGCCATCAGTGAGGGGACTGAAGCTTTCTTT. Its protein product is CAISEGTEAFF. The chain uses TRBV10-3 and TRBJ1-1; D ambiguous. The V and J ends lost 2 bases and 5 bases respectively, with 3 bases between them. This CDR3 region has 11 residues. The germline CDR1 and CDR2 sequences are ENHRY and SYGVKD.

The chain recombines TRBV20-1 with TRBJ2-7; D assignment may be TRBD1 or TRBD2 (5 bases each). Germline V gene data show CDR1 as DFQATT and CDR2 as SNEGSKA (reference sequence). Trimming cost V 4 bases and J 1 base, with 17 bases left between them. The CDR3 spans 15 residues. The CDR3 sequence is CSAKLPGTNSYEQYF. As DNA, the CDR3 is TGCAGTGCTAAACTCCCCGGGACCAATTCCTACGAGCAGTACTTC.

Of note for this clonotype: The CDR3 ends on some other residue instead of the conserved phenylalanine or tryptophan, so this is likely a read error. V usage is TRBV5-6 and J usage is TRBJ1-1, with D unresolved. The germline V and J ends were trimmed by 2 bases and 0 bases, with 11 bases remaining between them. This CDR3 contains 15 residues. Germline V gene data show CDR1 as SGHDT and CDR2 as YYEEEE. The CDR3: CASSLSGTMNTEAFV. CDR3 DNA sequence: TGTGCCAGCAGCTTATCAGGCACCATGAACACTGAAGCTTTCGTT.

This clonotype was counted between two and nine times. J is TRBJ2-7 and V is TRBV7-6, with a tentative D call TRBD1 (6 bases). The CDR3 is 13 residues long. The V and J ends lost 1 base and 6 bases respectively, with 10 bases between them. Germline V lookup: CDR1 SGHVS, CDR2 FNYEAQ. The CDR3 region is CASSLESRGEQYF. The CDR3 DNA follows: TGTGCCAGCAGCTTAGAGTCCAGGGGCGAGCAGTACTTC.

In its sample, this clonotype was seen many times. This chain connects TRBV28 to TRBJ2-7; TRBD2 agrees at 7 bases. The V segment lost 7 bases and the J segment 0 bases; nucleotides outside the gene matches: 6. The CDR3 is made up of 14 amino acids. In germline, CDR1 is MDHEN, CDR2 SYDVKM. CDR3 in amino acids: CASISAGTSYEQYF. The CDR3 bases are TGTGCCAGCATATCAGCGGGGACCTCCTACGAGCAGTACTTC.

This clonotype has at least ten counts. This chain connects TRBV10-3 to TRBJ2-5, with no clear D. The CDR3 contains 14 residues. Trimming took 4 bases from V and 3 from J, leaving 12 bases between them. The germline gives CDR1 ENHRY, CDR2 SYGVKD. CDR3 in amino acids: CAISVSTLEETQYF. In nucleotides, the CDR3 is TGTGCCATCAGTGTGTCCACGCTTGAAGAGACCCAGTACTTC.

This clonotype was counted ten times or more. The genes are TRBV18 and TRBJ1-5; 10 bases are a match to TRBD1. This CDR3 has 16 amino acids. V was clipped by 4 bases and J by 6 bases; unmatched bases: 9. The germline V gene has CDR1 KGHSH and CDR2 LQKENI. In DNA form, the CDR3 reads TGTGCCAGCTCACTATACCGGGACAGGGGTGGTCAGCCCCAGCATTTT. This codes for CASSLYRDRGGQPQHF.

This clonotype has at least ten counts. This chain joins TRBV14 and TRBJ2-5, with D perhaps being TRBD1 or TRBD2 (5 bases each). V was pared by 4 bases and J by 5 bases, with 8 bases between. This CDR3 contains 12 residues. CDR1 is SGHDN and CDR2 is FVKESK in the germline V gene. The CDR3 spells CASSPREETQYF. For the CDR3, the DNA is TGTGCCAGCAGCCCCAGGGAGGAGACCCAGTACTTC.

The J gene is TRBJ1-1, the V gene TRBV12-3 or TRBV12-4; D might be TRBD1 (5 bases). The CDR3 sequence is 10 residues long. V lost 7 bases, J lost 10 bases, and 10 bases lay in between. In nucleotides, the CDR3 is TGTGCCAGCATCAGGCAGGGAGCTTTCTTT. This sequence encodes CASIRQGAFF.

This clonotype was detected a few times. This chain connects TRBV4-3 to TRBJ2-1; 9 bases are shared with TRBD1. This CDR3 region has 16 residues. Germline V gene data show CDR1 as LGHNA and CDR2 as YSLEER. Trimming removed 0 bases from V and 7 bases from J; junction bases left unmatched: 7. This CDR3 reads CASSQDRGTGSNEQFF. CDR3 DNA: TGCGCCAGCAGCCAAGATAGGGGGACAGGGTCGAATGAGCAGTTCTTC.

This clonotype came up a few times. The chain uses TRBV20-1 and TRBJ2-5; D is possibly TRBD1 (6 bases). V was shortened by 0 bases and J by 3 bases, with 14 bases between the two germline ends. This CDR3 contains 15 residues. Germline V gene sequence: CDR1 DFQATT, CDR2 SNEGSKA (reference sequence). Here the CDR3 DNA reads TGCAGTGCTAGAGATGGCCGGGACATCAAAGAGACCCAGTACTTC. Amino acid sequence: CSARDGRDIKETQYF.

V is TRBV12-3 or TRBV12-4 and J is TRBJ1-1, with no clear D. CDR3 size: 14 residues. Trimming pared 5 bases from V and 0 bases from J, leaving 10 bases between. DNA of the CDR3: TGTGCCAGCAGTGACCCAAGCTTGAACACTGAAGCTTTCTTT. Translation gives CASSDPSLNTEAFF.

As regards this clonotype: One end of the junction does not line up with germline, which may come from a read error. V gene TRBV29-1 combines with J gene TRBJ1-1; TRBD1 matches at 7 bases. This CDR3 comprises 12 residues. Germline V gene data show CDR1 as SQVTM and CDR2 as ANQGSEA. Written as DNA, the CDR3 is TGCAGCGTCGAAGGGGGCGTCACTGAAGCTTTCTTT. It encodes CSVEGGVTEAFF.

In this sample, this clonotype turned up many times. The chain uses TRBV20-1 and TRBJ1-1; 8 nucleotides align to TRBD1. The germline V gene has CDR1 DFQATT and CDR2 SNEGSKA (reference sequence). V gave up 4 bases and J gave up 0 bases; unmatched junction bases: 7. CDR3 length equals 15 residues. CDR3: CSAKTGQGMNTEAFF. The DNA for the CDR3 is TGCAGTGCTAAAACCGGACAGGGTATGAACACTGAAGCTTTCTTT.